This TCR beta chain was observed in a study of early T cells in non-severe SARS-CoV-2 infection. The study, taken as a whole, reports: CD4 and private specificities were missed by VDJdb matching, which favored anti-spike CD8 responses.

With respect to this clonotype: Its matching antigen is unknown.

TCRdb processed the 5' RACE reads anew with MiXCR; each CDR3 protein has one entry. The table lists approximately 71,000 distinct CDR3 sequences, about an eighth of them singletons. Germline V lookup: CDR1 MNHEY, CDR2 SVGEGT. Trimming shortened V by 0 bases and J by 10 bases, and 16 bases separated the two germline ends. CDR3 length equals 15 residues. The V and J genes are TRBV6-2 or TRBV6-3 and TRBJ2-1; the D is unclear. The sequence came from an adult who was a healthcare worker with PCR-confirmed SARS-CoV-2 infection or an uninfected control (not recorded which). The sample was whole blood, taken at baseline. CDR3 sequence: CASSYSQEGSREQFF. The CDR3 DNA is TGTGCCAGCAGTTACTCGCAGGAAGGTTCCAGGGAGCAGTTCTTC.